The 30 T cell receptor beta chains in this list originate from one sample, sequenced in a study of radiotherapy plus CTLA-4 blockade in lung cancer. Assay used: immunoSEQ multiplex PCR; TCRdb lists only in-frame clones, some missing. The repertoire holds 130,000 or so clones, with over 80% as singletons. The source material was peripheral blood, sampled from a patient treated with radiotherapy plus ipilimumab. The receptors were sampled from a human donor with non-small cell lung cancer that progressed on radiotherapy plus ipilimumab.

The rearrangement links TRBV19 to TRBJ2-5; 12 bases are shared with TRBD2. CDR1 is LNHDA, CDR2 SQIVND, per germline (reference sequence). V was clipped by 4 bases and J by 4 bases; unmatched bases: 4. The CDR3 consists of 15 residues. The CDR3 region is CASSRLAGVLETQYF. CDR3 DNA: TGTGCCAGTAGTAGACTAGCGGGAGTTCTAGAGACCCAGTACTTC.

This clone was seen only once. The CDR3 DNA follows: TGTGCCAGCAATCAGGCTAGCAATCAGCCCCAGCATTTT. Its protein is CASNQASNQPQHF. This chain uses TRBV6-5 with TRBJ1-5, with D unclear. The germline V gene encodes CDR1 MNHEY and CDR2 SVGAGI. This CDR3 region has 13 residues. Trimming shortened V by 7 bases and J by 0 bases, and 7 bases separated the two germline ends.

This chain links TRBV18 with TRBJ2-3; 9 nucleotides agree with TRBD2. The germline V gene encodes CDR1 KGHSH and CDR2 LQKENI. The CDR3 totals 15 residues. The J segment lost 10 bases and the V segment lost 2 bases, leaving 10 bases of the junction unmatched. In DNA form, the CDR3 reads TGTGCCAGCTCACCAGTAGCGGGAGTGGGCCAGGCGCAGTATTTT. Protein: CASSPVAGVGQAQYF.

This clone occurred once. This rearrangement joins TRBV5-1 to TRBJ1-2, with a possible D match to TRBD1 (5 bases). Germline-derived CDR1 and CDR2 are SGHRS and YFSETQ. There are 13 residues in the CDR3. Trimming left V 0 bases short and J 7 bases short, with 10 bases between. The CDR3 DNA is TGCGCCAGCAGCTTGGGGGGACTTGCTGGCTACACCTTC. It encodes CASSLGGLAGYTF.

J is TRBJ2-5 and V is TRBV27; no firm D call. Germline values: CDR1 MNHEY, CDR2 SMNVEV (reference sequence). This CDR3 spans 14 amino acids. V was clipped by 2 bases and J by 2 bases, with 9 bases between them. The CDR3 DNA reads TGTGCCAGCAGTTTAAAGCCCCGTCAAGAGACCCAGTACTTC. This encodes CASSLKPRQETQYF.

This rearrangement joins TRBV18 to TRBJ1-1; D not certain. Trimming stripped 3 bases from V and 10 bases from J, with 18 bases between. This CDR3 comprises 14 residues. Germline CDR1 reads KGHSH; CDR2 reads LQKENI. The CDR3 is CASSPGLNKEGAFF. The DNA for the CDR3 is TGTGCCAGCTCACCTGGGCTGAATAAGGAAGGAGCTTTCTTT.

This clone was picked up one time. J is TRBJ1-1 and V is TRBV2; TRBD1 is a possible D gene (6 bases). V lost 9 bases, J lost 5 bases, and 22 bases lay in between. CDR1 and CDR2 (germline): SNHLY, FYNNEI. The CDR3 is 15 amino acids. The DNA for the CDR3 is TGTGCCAGTGGGACGAACCCCTTCCAGGGGACTGAAGCTTTCTTT. This translates into CASGTNPFQGTEAFF. Drawing the rest from reference TRBV2 and TRBJ1-1, the complete variable domain is EPEVTQTPSHQVTQMGQEVILRCVPISNHLYFYWYRQILGQKVEFLVSFYNNEISEKSEIFDDQFSVERPDGSNFTLKIRSTKLEDSAMYFCASGTNPFQGTEAFFGQGTRLTVV.

The V and J genes are TRBV7-9 and TRBJ1-3; possibly TRBD1 for D (6 bases). Trimming pared 5 bases from V and 0 bases from J, leaving 14 bases between. This CDR3 has 16 amino acids. Germline CDR1 and CDR2: SEHNR and FQNEAQ (reference sequence). The CDR3 region has the DNA TGTGCCAGCAGCCTAGGGCCAGGGGCCTCTGGAAACACCATATATTTT. As protein: CASSLGPGASGNTIYF.

CDR3: CASGRASGPKVDTQYF. CDR3 nucleotide sequence: TGTGCCAGTGGGAGGGCTAGCGGACCCAAGGTAGATACGCAGTATTTT. The genes are TRBV19 and TRBJ2-3, with TRBD2 matching 7 bases. There are 16 residues in the CDR3. Germline V CDR1 and CDR2: LNHDA, SQIVND (reference sequence). V was clipped by 8 bases and J by 5 bases; unmatched bases: 16.

The sample holds one count of this clone. The chain recombines TRBV5-6 with TRBJ1-1, with D unclear. Germline assignment: CDR1 SGHDT and CDR2 YYEEEE. The CDR3 runs to 14 residues. V lost 0 bases and J lost 5, with 11 bases in between. For the CDR3, the DNA is TGTGCCAGCAGCTTGGCCCATATTAGGACTGAAGCTTTCTTT. This codes for CASSLAHIRTEAFF.

The gene calls are TRBV18 and TRBJ2-7, with a weak D call TRBD1 (5 bases). CDR3 size: 14 residues. Germline V CDR1 and CDR2: KGHSH, LQKENI. V was clipped by 2 bases and J by 2 bases, with 10 bases between them. In nucleotides, the CDR3 is TGTGCCAGCTCACCATTACAGGAGACCTACGAGCAGTACTTC. This gives the protein CASSPLQETYEQYF.

The chain joins TRBV19 to TRBJ1-5, with 7 bases aligning to TRBD1. Looked up from germline, CDR1 is LNHDA and CDR2 is SQIVND (reference sequence). This CDR3 has 16 residues. Trimming removed 6 bases from V and 0 bases from J; junction bases left unmatched: 8. The CDR3 loop is CASRNRGGDSNQPQHF. For the CDR3, the DNA is TGTGCCAGTAGGAACAGGGGAGGGGATAGCAATCAGCCCCAGCATTTT.

V is TRBV6-1 and J is TRBJ2-7, with D perhaps TRBD1 (6 bases). The V end was cut by 4 bases, the J end by 6 bases, with 16 bases between. Germline lookup yields CDR1 MNHNS and CDR2 SASEGT. This CDR3 region has 14 residues. The CDR3 DNA reads as TGTGCCAGCAGTGCCCTACAGGGTCCCGGCGAGCAGTACTTC. Residues: CASSALQGPGEQYF.

This clone was counted once. This rearrangement joins TRBV6-1 to TRBJ1-5; no reliable D call. Germline V gene data show CDR1 as MNHNS and CDR2 as SASEGT. With 1 base removed from V and 2 bases from J, the gap between germline ends came to 12 bases. CDR3 length equals 16 residues. The DNA of the CDR3 is TGTGCCAGCAGTGAAGGAGCGGGCCCGGGCAATCAGCCCCAGCATTTT. This codes for CASSEGAGPGNQPQHF.

The chain recombines TRBV4-2 with TRBJ2-3; D remains ambiguous. The CDR3 contains 15 residues. With 2 bases removed from V and 2 bases from J, the gap between germline ends came to 11 bases. CDR1 and CDR2 (germline): LGHNA, YNFKEQ. CDR3 region: CASSQPDWSTDTQYF. CDR3 in DNA: TGTGCCAGCAGCCAACCCGACTGGTCCACAGATACGCAGTATTTT.

The chain joins TRBV23-1 to TRBJ1-2; D call uncertain. TRBV23-1 is designated an ORF whose function remains uncertain. CDR3 length: 15 amino acids. The V and J ends lost 0 bases and 8 bases respectively, with 16 bases between them. CDR3 coding DNA: TGCGCCAGCAGTCAATCGAACGTGAAATCTGACGGCTACACCTTC. It codes for CASSQSNVKSDGYTF.

The V call is TRBV9, the J call TRBJ2-7; D may be TRBD1 or TRBD2 (5 bases each). This CDR3 has 14 amino acids. Between the trimmed V and J ends, which lost 0 bases and 0 bases, there was a span of 7 bases. CDR1 SGDLS and CDR2 YYNGEE come from the germline V gene. CDR3 region: CASSVGGDSYEQYF. The CDR3 nucleotides read TGTGCCAGCAGCGTAGGAGGGGACTCCTACGAGCAGTACTTC.

This clone was picked up a small number of times. This chain links TRBV9 with TRBJ1-3, with D perhaps matching TRBD1 (5 bases). Trimming took off 3 bases at V and 0 bases at J, with 10 bases between the two ends. Germline V gives CDR1 SGDLS, CDR2 YYNGEE. There are 15 residues in the CDR3. This chain's CDR3 is CASSATGSSGNTIYF. CDR3 nucleotide sequence: TGTGCCAGCAGCGCTACAGGAAGCTCTGGAAACACCATATATTTT.

The gene calls are TRBV19 and TRBJ1-4; D uncertain. V was shortened by 7 bases and J by 10 bases, with 13 bases between the two germline ends. Germline V gives CDR1 LNHDA, CDR2 SQIVND (reference sequence). This CDR3 is built from 12 residues. The CDR3 bases are TGTGCCAGTAAGGAGTGGAAGGGAAAACTGTTTTTT. The encoded protein is CASKEWKGKLFF. Combining the CDR3 with reference TRBV19 and TRBJ1-4 gives the whole variable domain DGGITQSPKYLFRKEGQNVTLSCEQNLNHDAMYWYRQDPGQGLRLIYYSQIVNDFQKGDIAEGYSVSREKKESFPLTVTSAQKNPTAFYLCASKEWKGKLFFGSGTQLSVL.

This sequence joins TRBV7-3 and TRBJ2-1; 10 bases are shared with TRBD2. The CDR3 is 15 residues long. Germline CDR1 reads SGHTA; CDR2 reads FQGTGA. Trimming took 3 bases from V and 10 from J; bases not matched to a gene: 9. The CDR3 coding sequence is TGTGCCAGCAGCTTTCAAGCGGGAGGGCCGGGGGAGCAGTTCTTC. It yields the protein CASSFQAGGPGEQFF.

The DNA for the CDR3 is TGCAGCGTCGCACGTAGCGGGAGCACCGGGGAGCTGTTTTTT. Protein product: CSVARSGSTGELFF. The chain has TRBV29-1 and TRBJ2-2; TRBD2 matches at 9 bases. CDR1 SQVTM and CDR2 ANQGSEA come from the germline V gene. The CDR3 loop spans 14 amino acids. V lost 6 bases and J lost 4; bases outside the gene matches: 6.

The chain employs TRBV18 and TRBJ2-7; D is tentatively TRBD1 or TRBD2 (6 bases each). In germline, CDR1 is KGHSH, CDR2 LQKENI. This CDR3 has 16 amino acids. The ends were cut back, 1 base at V and 6 bases at J, with 19 bases in the middle. Here the CDR3 DNA reads TGTGCCAGCTCACCACTGTTGGGGGGACAAGGAGGCGAGCAGTACTTC. Translation: CASSPLLGGQGGEQYF.

The chain has TRBV18 and TRBJ1-5, with D perhaps TRBD1 (6 bases). The germline CDR1 and CDR2 sequences are KGHSH and LQKENI. This CDR3 is built from 14 residues. The V and J ends lost 6 bases and 6 bases respectively, with 15 bases between them. The CDR3 reads CASSPSGDGQPQHF. CDR3 DNA sequence: TGTGCCAGCTCCCCCTCAGGGGACGGTCAGCCCCAGCATTTT.

The chain carries TRBV2 and TRBJ2-1; 9 bases align to TRBD1. Germline CDR1 and CDR2: SNHLY and FYNNEI. There are 15 residues in the CDR3. The trim removed 4 bases at V and 1 base at J, leaving 2 bases unmatched. The CDR3 reads CASSAGQGSYNEQFF. CDR3 bases: TGTGCCAGCAGTGCGGGACAGGGTTCCTACAATGAGCAGTTCTTC.

This chain joins TRBV28 and TRBJ2-5; no firm D call. In germline, CDR1 is MDHEN, CDR2 SYDVKM. V was cut by 8 bases and J by 7 bases, with 8 bases left in between. This CDR3 comprises 10 residues. DNA of the CDR3: TGTGCCAGCGGTTGGGGGACCCAGTACTTC. It codes for CASGWGTQYF.

The chain couples TRBV5-1 to TRBJ2-7; 13 nucleotides match TRBD2. This CDR3 contains 17 residues. The V and J ends lost 3 bases and 6 bases, in that order; junction bases with no gene match: 12. Per germline, CDR1 SGHRS and CDR2 YFSETQ. Here the CDR3 reads CASSSLTQLAGGGEQYF. DNA of the CDR3: TGCGCCAGCAGCTCTCTCACCCAACTAGCGGGGGGGGGCGAGCAGTACTTC.

This chain links TRBV4-1 with TRBJ1-2, with D uncertain. V gave up 6 bases and J gave up 6 bases, with 14 bases separating them. Germline CDR1 is MGHRA and CDR2 is YSYEKL. The CDR3 spans 13 residues. The CDR3 loop reads CASSLVGVDGYTF. The CDR3 region has the DNA TGCGCCAGCAGTCTCGTTGGGGTGGATGGCTACACCTTC.

The V and J genes are TRBV5-6 and TRBJ2-2; D perhaps matches TRBD1 (6 bases). V was shortened by 4 bases and J by 5 bases, with 15 bases between the two germline ends. This CDR3 has 15 residues. CDR1 is SGHDT, CDR2 YYEEEE, per germline. The CDR3 nucleotides read TGTGCCAGCAGCACCTCAGGGGTTCTTACCGGGGAGCTGTTTTTT. It yields the protein CASSTSGVLTGELFF.

The chain employs TRBV27 and TRBJ2-7; D gene unclear. CDR3 size: 13 residues. Trimming pared 1 base from V and 4 bases from J, leaving 8 bases between. The germline V gene encodes CDR1 MNHEY and CDR2 SMNVEV (reference sequence). CDR3 DNA sequence: TGTGCCAGCAGTTTATGGCAGATATACGAGCAGTACTTC. Encoded protein: CASSLWQIYEQYF.

The genes are TRBV6-6 and TRBJ1-1; no definite D call. Per the germline V gene, CDR1 is MNHNY and CDR2 is SVGAGI (reference sequence). V was clipped by 0 bases and J by 1 base, with 6 bases between them. This CDR3 spans 14 amino acids. The CDR3: CASSYSSQNTEAFF. The DNA of the CDR3 is TGTGCCAGCAGTTACTCGAGCCAGAACACTGAAGCTTTCTTT.